Listed below are T cell receptor beta chains from one sample, sequenced in a study of blood T cell repertoires in COVID-19. The data were produced by immunoSEQ multiplex PCR, yet TCRdb's version contains in-frame clones alone and is incomplete. The sample lists 250,000 to 300,000 clones, 90% occurring once. Specimen: peripheral blood. All receptors derive from a woman aged 55 to 70 with COVID-19, enrolled during active disease. The CDR3 runs from the conserved cysteine through the conserved F or W. D genes are given only for firm matches. Clone size, where shown, is once, few, many, or a class for clones that have expanded.

D gene,clone size,V gene,J gene,CDR3 protein,CDR3 DNA
.,.,TRBV6-2/TRBV6-3,TRBJ1-1,CASSYSRGNTEAFF,TGTGCCAGCAGTTACTCGCGGGGAAACACTGAAGCTTTCTTT
TRBD1,once,TRBV7-9,TRBJ1-2,CASRTGAWDYGYTF,TGTGCCAGCAGAACAGGGGCCTGGGACTATGGCTACACCTTC
.,.,TRBV7-2,TRBJ2-7,CASSLAQGGDYEQYF,TGTGCCAGCAGCTTAGCACAGGGTGGTGACTACGAGCAGTACTTC
TRBD2,.,TRBV15,TRBJ2-3,CATSRRTSGNTDTQYF,TGTGCCACCAGCAGACGTACTAGCGGAAACACAGATACGCAGTATTTT
.,.,TRBV6-5,TRBJ2-2,CASSRLGGDTGELFF,TGTGCCAGCAGCAGACTAGGGGGGGACACCGGGGAGCTGTTTTTT
.,once,TRBV4-3,TRBJ2-7,CASSQDLSYEQYF,TGCGCCAGCAGCCAAGATTTGAGCTACGAGCAGTACTTC
TRBD1,.,TRBV2,TRBJ1-2,CASSPGGAGYGYTF,TGTGCCAGCAGTCCAGGGGGCGCGGGCTATGGCTACACCTTC
.,.,TRBV6-5,TRBJ1-3,CASLPYRGIGNTIYF,TGTGCCAGCCTACCCTACAGAGGGATTGGAAACACCATATATTTT
.,.,TRBV7-2,TRBJ2-2,CASSVNRAPAGGELFF,TGTGCCAGCAGCGTTAACAGGGCCCCTGCCGGGGGGGAGCTGTTTTTT
.,.,TRBV5-1,TRBJ2-5,CASSPTTGQETQYF,TGCGCCAGCAGCCCGACGACAGGTCAAGAGACCCAGTACTTC
TRBD1,.,TRBV5-1,TRBJ1-1,CASSMGQGARNTEAFF,TGCGCCAGCAGCATGGGACAGGGGGCCCGGAACACTGAAGCTTTCTTT
TRBD1,few,TRBV7-9,TRBJ1-1,CASSPTGGGTEAFF,TGTGCCAGCAGCCCTACAGGGGGCGGCACTGAAGCTTTCTTT
TRBD2,.,TRBV19,TRBJ2-7,CASRNLAGGEGLQYF,TGTGCCAGTAGAAATTTAGCGGGGGGCGAAGGGTTGCAGTACTTC
TRBD1,once,TRBV5-1,TRBJ1-1,CASRIGDRNTEAFF,TGCGCCAGCAGGATTGGGGACAGGAACACTGAAGCTTTCTTT
.,few,TRBV30,TRBJ1-2,CAWTTGTHYGYTF,TGTGCCTGGACGACAGGTACCCACTATGGCTACACCTTC
.,.,TRBV7-9,TRBJ1-4,CASSNRDITEGEKLFF,TGTGCCAGCAGCAACCGGGACATTACCGAGGGTGAAAAACTGTTTTTT
TRBD2,.,TRBV9,TRBJ2-5,CASSVGTSGTQETQYF,TGTGCCAGCAGCGTGGGGACTAGCGGAACGCAAGAGACCCAGTACTTC
TRBD1,few,TRBV7-2,TRBJ1-2,CASSLARTGGNGYTF,TGTGCCAGCAGCTTAGCAAGGACAGGGGGCAATGGCTACACCTTC
TRBD1,few,TRBV4-2,TRBJ2-7,CASSSHRGTAYEQYF,TGTGCCAGCAGCTCCCACAGGGGGACGGCCTACGAGCAGTACTTC
.,.,TRBV12-5,TRBJ1-2,CASALRSGYGYTF,TGTGCTAGTGCCTTAAGGTCGGGGTATGGCTACACCTTC
TRBD1,once,TRBV5-8,TRBJ2-3,CASRKTGTDTQYF,TGTGCCAGCAGAAAGACAGGGACGGATACGCAGTATTTT
TRBD1,.,TRBV18,TRBJ1-2,CASSPPGQGSSDGYTF,TGTGCCAGCTCACCACCGGGACAGGGTAGTTCGGATGGCTACACCTTC
.,once,TRBV19,TRBJ1-2,CASRDSYGYTF,TGTGCCAGTAGGGACAGCTATGGCTACACCTTC
TRBD2,.,TRBV4-2,TRBJ2-1,CASSQEASGAYNEQFF,TGTGCCAGCAGCCAAGAAGCTAGCGGGGCCTACAATGAGCAGTTCTTC
.,.,TRBV4-2,TRBJ2-6,CASSQDRQSGANVLTF,TGTGCCAGCAGCCAAGATAGACAGTCTGGGGCCAACGTCCTGACTTTC
TRBD2,.,TRBV11-2,TRBJ2-1,CASSPYRSGGYNEQFF,TGTGCCAGCAGCCCATACCGTAGCGGGGGTTACAATGAGCAGTTCTTC
TRBD2,.,TRBV15,TRBJ2-3,CATRPSGGADTQYF,TGTGCCACCAGACCCAGCGGGGGTGCAGATACGCAGTATTTT
.,.,TRBV7-2,TRBJ1-2,CASSVQTTNYGYTF,TGTGCCAGCAGCGTTCAGACAACTAACTATGGCTACACCTTC
.,.,TRBV5-6,TRBJ2-2,CASSWEGGAGELFF,TGTGCCAGCAGCTGGGAGGGGGGCGCCGGGGAGCTGTTTTTT
.,.,TRBV3-1/TRBV3-2,TRBJ1-5,CASSPGLNQPQHF,TGTGCCAGCAGCCCAGGACTTAATCAGCCCCAGCATTTT
TRBD2,.,TRBV7-8,TRBJ2-5,CASSLTKRLAGQETQYF,TGTGCCAGCAGCTTAACGAAGCGGCTAGCGGGCCAAGAGACCCAGTACTTC
.,.,TRBV4-3,TRBJ2-1,CASSQDHSSYNEQFF,TGCGCCAGCAGCCAAGACCACAGCTCCTACAATGAGCAGTTCTTC
.,.,TRBV4-3,TRBJ1-5,CASSQDGGQPQHF,TGCGCCAGCAGCCAAGATGGAGGTCAGCCCCAGCATTTT
TRBD1,.,TRBV7-9,TRBJ1-6,CASSFNDRGRSPLHF,TGTGCCAGCAGCTTTAATGACAGGGGGCGTTCACCCCTCCACTTT
TRBD1,.,TRBV18,TRBJ1-2,CASSPPTGVYGYTF,TGTGCCAGCTCACCGCCGACAGGGGTTTATGGCTACACCTTC
.,.,TRBV5-4,TRBJ1-2,CASSSGQTLGGYTF,TGTGCCAGCAGCTCGGGACAAACGTTAGGTGGCTACACCTTC
TRBD2,.,TRBV27,TRBJ2-1,CASSPFVRGGNNEQFF,TGTGCCAGCAGTCCTTTTGTGCGGGGGGGTAACAATGAGCAGTTCTTC
TRBD1,.,TRBV14,TRBJ1-3,CASSQIRQGRSGNTIYF,TGTGCCAGCAGCCAAATTCGACAGGGACGCTCTGGAAACACCATATATTTT
.,few,TRBV12-3/TRBV12-4,TRBJ1-6,CASSLARGSPLHF,TGTGCCAGCAGTTTAGCGCGGGGTTCACCCCTCCACTTT
TRBD1,.,TRBV29-1,TRBJ2-7,CSGTTGGYEQYF,TGCAGCGGGACTACAGGGGGCTACGAGCAGTACTTC
.,.,TRBV19,TRBJ1-5,CASNRDYSNQPQHF,TGTGCCAGTAACAGGGATTATAGCAATCAGCCCCAGCATTTT